This T cell receptor (beta chain) stems from a study of PD-1 blockade in classical Hodgkin lymphoma. Study observations and caveats: Some patients started nivolumab under 1 year after ASCT, and they were excluded.

Each and every patient relapsed after autologous stem cell transplantation, and patients got differing brentuximab vedotin exposure. Comment on this clone: The antigen is undetermined.

The table came from immunoSEQ multiplex PCR; TCRdb's copy has only in-frame clones and leaves some out. Among 43,000 or so clones listed, roughly 90% were seen once. The TCR was taken from a human donor with classical Hodgkin lymphoma. Specimen: peripheral blood mononuclear cells (PBMCs), collected at baseline.

This CDR3 reads CASKPPGNREQYF. CDR3 DNA sequence: TGTGCCAGCAAACCTCCAGGGAATCGCGAGCAGTACTTC. The rearrangement links TRBV6-5 to TRBJ2-7, with D tentatively TRBD1 (5 bases). V gave up 7 bases and J gave up 6 bases, with 16 bases separating them. Germline lookup yields CDR1 MNHEY and CDR2 SVGAGI. The CDR3 has 13 amino acids.